What follows are 16 T cell receptor beta chains derived from one specimen sequenced in a study of radiotherapy plus CTLA-4 blockade in lung cancer. Data came from immunoSEQ multiplex PCR; TCRdb stores just in-frame clones and leaves some out. This sample has 90,000 to 150,000 clones, with more than 65% found just once. The input for sequencing was peripheral blood, taken from a patient treated with radiotherapy plus ipilimumab. Every receptor here comes from a human donor with non-small cell lung cancer who had a partial response to radiotherapy plus ipilimumab.

This clone has just a few counts. The J gene is TRBJ1-4, the V gene TRBV4-3; 9 bases line up with TRBD1. This CDR3 contains 16 residues. The germline V gene encodes CDR1 LGHNA and CDR2 YSLEER. V gave up 0 bases and J gave up 7 bases; unmatched junction bases: 6. CDR3 DNA sequence: TGCGCCAGCAGCCAAGATCAGGGGACAGGGACTGAAAAACTGTTTTTT. Amino acids: CASSQDQGTGTEKLFF.

V usage is TRBV7-6 and J usage is TRBJ2-3; 7 bases agree with TRBD1. The trim removed 5 bases at V and 0 bases at J, leaving 8 bases unmatched. The CDR3 has 16 amino acids. Germline V gene lookup returns CDR1 SGHVS and CDR2 FNYEAQ. The CDR3 nucleotides read TGTGCCAGCAGCGGGCCCGACAGGGATAGCACAGATACGCAGTATTTT. Encoded protein: CASSGPDRDSTDTQYF. The whole variable domain, remainder taken from reference TRBV7-6 and TRBJ2-3, is GAGVSQSPRYKVTKRGQDVALRCDPISGHVSLYWYRQALGQGPEFLTYFNYEAQQDKSGLPNDRFSAERPEGSISTLTIQRTEQRDSAMYRCASSGPDRDSTDTQYFGPGTRLTVL.

J is TRBJ1-5 and V is TRBV6-6, with 7 bases that match TRBD1. Germline-derived CDR1 and CDR2 are MNHNY and SVGAGI (reference sequence). The CDR3 is made up of 14 amino acids. V was pared by 2 bases and J by 6 bases, with 4 bases of the junction left unmatched. This CDR3 is CASSYGGGPQPQHF. The CDR3 region has the DNA TGTGCCAGCAGTTACGGAGGGGGCCCTCAGCCCCAGCATTTT.

V and J are TRBV6-5 and TRBJ2-1, with 11 positions matching TRBD2. The CDR3 has 15 residues. J was trimmed by 8 bases and V by 1 base; bases with no gene match: 4. Germline CDR1 MNHEY, CDR2 SVGAGI. DNA for the CDR3: TGTGCCAGCAGTTACTTAGCGGGAGGGTTGGATGAGCAGTTCTTC. Translating gives CASSYLAGGLDEQFF.

This chain joins TRBV6-1 and TRBJ2-7, with 11 bases aligning to TRBD2. The trim removed 9 bases at V and 2 bases at J, leaving 3 bases unmatched. CDR1 MNHNS and CDR2 SASEGT come from the germline V gene. The CDR3 contains 13 residues. In DNA form, the CDR3 reads TGTGCCAGTGGGACTAGCGGCCCCTACGAGCAGTACTTC. This sequence encodes CASGTSGPYEQYF.

The chain has TRBV5-4 and TRBJ1-2; 7 bases are shared with TRBD1. The ends lost 4 bases at V and 1 base at J; junction bases unmatched: 7. The CDR3 has 15 residues. Germline V gene sequence: CDR1 SGHNT, CDR2 YYREEE (reference sequence). This CDR3 is CASSQGQLYNYGYTF. CDR3 DNA sequence: TGTGCCAGCAGCCAGGGACAGCTCTATAACTATGGCTACACCTTC.

The chain couples TRBV5-1 to TRBJ2-7; tentatively, D is TRBD1 (6 bases). V lost 0 bases and J lost 0, with 10 bases in between. In germline, CDR1 is SGHRS, CDR2 YFSETQ. CDR3 length equals 15 residues. The CDR3 DNA reads TGCGCCAGCAGCTTGGTGGGGGACACCTCCTACGAGCAGTACTTC. The encoded protein is CASSLVGDTSYEQYF.

The J gene is TRBJ1-1, the V gene TRBV27; TRBD1 is a possible D gene (5 bases). CDR3 length equals 15 residues. V lost 0 bases, J lost 6 bases, and 14 bases lay in between. CDR1 is MNHEY and CDR2 is SMNVEV in the germline V gene (reference sequence). CDR3 nucleotide sequence: TGTGCCAGCAGTTTATCAAACCCAGGGTTTTCTGAAGCTTTCTTT. It yields the protein CASSLSNPGFSEAFF.

The chain links TRBV19 to TRBJ2-5; D may be TRBD2 (5 bases). CDR1 and CDR2 (germline): LNHDA, SQIVND (reference sequence). The CDR3 runs to 11 residues. Trimming left V 6 bases short and J 5 bases short, with 7 bases between. For the CDR3, the DNA is TGTGCCAGTAGGGGAGCGGAGACCCAGTACTTC. As protein: CASRGAETQYF.

For this clone: Other DNA variants within this sample encode the same CDR3. This chain joins TRBV7-2 and TRBJ1-2; 10 nucleotides match TRBD1. The V segment lost 5 bases and the J segment 7 bases; nucleotides outside the gene matches: 4. CDR1 and CDR2 from the germline V gene are SGHTA and FQGNSA. The CDR3 loop spans 13 amino acids. DNA for the CDR3: TGTGCCAGCAGCCGACAGGGGGCTTCTGGCTACACCTTC. This translates into CASSRQGASGYTF.

The chain links TRBV10-3 to TRBJ2-7; TRBD2 matches at 9 bases. The CDR3 runs to 14 residues. CDR1 and CDR2 from the germline V gene are ENHRY and SYGVKD. Trimming removed 0 bases from V and 9 bases from J; junction bases left unmatched: 6. The DNA of the CDR3 is TGTGCCATCAGTGAGTCCCTAGCGGGATCGTGGCAGTACGTC. Translating gives CAISESLAGSWQYV.

The J gene is TRBJ2-7, the V gene TRBV6-1; D might be TRBD1 (5 bases). V lost 2 bases and J 5 bases, leaving 13 bases between the germline ends. Germline V lookup: CDR1 MNHNS, CDR2 SASEGT. This CDR3 comprises 14 residues. The CDR3 is CASSEMGPYHEQYF. CDR3 DNA sequence: TGTGCCAGCAGTGAAATGGGGCCCTACCACGAGCAGTACTTC.

The rearrangement joins TRBV7-2 to TRBJ2-5; 9 nucleotides align to TRBD1. From germline, CDR1 is SGHTA and CDR2 FQGNSA. V shed 5 bases and J 5 bases; nucleotides not matched to a gene: 9. CDR3 length: 15 amino acids. This CDR3 is CASSARTGALETQYF. The CDR3 nucleotides are TGTGCCAGCAGCGCCCGGACAGGGGCACTGGAGACCCAGTACTTC.

The sample holds a few counts of this clone. CDR3 residues: CASSDTARDSYGYTF. For the CDR3, the DNA is TGTGCCAGCAGCGACACGGCCCGGGACTCCTATGGCTACACCTTC. The chain combines TRBV6-6 with TRBJ1-2; a weak D match, TRBD1 (5 bases). The CDR3 spans 15 residues. The V and J ends lost 6 bases and 4 bases respectively, with 18 bases between them. The V gene's germline CDR1 is MNHNY and CDR2 SVGAGI (reference sequence).

In its sample, this clone was seen once. The chain links TRBV5-1 to TRBJ1-1; D remains ambiguous. Looked up from germline, CDR1 is SGHRS and CDR2 is YFSETQ. The V and J ends lost 1 base and 0 bases respectively, with 10 bases between them. The CDR3 contains 15 residues. Here the CDR3 DNA reads TGCGCCAGCAGCTTGATTGGCATCATGAACACTGAAGCTTTCTTT. Protein sequence: CASSLIGIMNTEAFF.

The chain recombines TRBV2 with TRBJ2-1; TRBD1 agrees at 10 bases. Losses at the gene ends were 6 bases for V and 5 bases for J; bases not matched to a gene: 10. Germline loops: CDR1 SNHLY, CDR2 FYNNEI. The CDR3 has 16 amino acids. The CDR3 loop is CASSASPGQGNNEQFF. CDR3 DNA: TGTGCCAGCAGCGCTAGTCCGGGACAGGGGAACAATGAGCAGTTCTTC.